The clone carrying this TCR beta chain was picked up one time. The antigen is not known. Looked up from germline, CDR1 is SGHVS and CDR2 is FNYEAQ. This CDR3 is 16 amino acids long. With V trimmed by 5 bases and J by 4 bases, 5 bases remained unmatched. The method was immunoSEQ multiplex PCR; TCRdb's version includes in-frame clones alone and lacks a portion of them. This sample has 150,000 to 170,000 clones, with about 92% found just once. This sample is drawn from a study of T cell responses to AZD1222 COVID-19 vaccine. Study observations and caveats: Just 5 to 7 AZD1222 recipients tested seropositive at baseline.

The genes are TRBV7-6 and TRBJ2-1, with 13 nucleotides matching TRBD2. This material consisted of peripheral blood, taken on day 0 of AZD1222 vaccination. This TCR derives from an adult in good health. CDR3 in amino acids: CASSAGLAGAYNEQFF. The DNA for the CDR3 is TGTGCCAGCAGCGCTGGACTAGCGGGGGCATACAATGAGCAGTTCTTC.